A selection of T cell receptor beta chains follows, all from one sample in a study of blood T cell repertoires in COVID-19. Method: immunoSEQ multiplex PCR; TCRdb's copy keeps in-frame clones and lacks some. The sample comprises roughly 140,000 clones, around nine tenths of which are singletons, and roughly 5.4% rests with the top ten. The source material was peripheral blood. These receptors came from a human donor in a cohort sampled during active COVID-19. CDR3s include the opening cysteine and the closing phenylalanine or tryptophan. Clone size is shown for a subset of rows, as once, few, many or a class of expanded clone.

length,V,J,size,CDR3
14,TRBV14,TRBJ2-2,NA,CASSQQGGTGELFF
15,TRBV5-6,TRBJ2-7,NA,CASSTDVAPYYEQYF
17,TRBV7-8,TRBJ1-3,NA,CASSLAPQGAPGNTIYF
13,TRBV18,TRBJ2-3,NA,CASSRDLTDTQYF
17,TRBV7-2,TRBJ2-5,NA,CASSLGGTSAPQETQYF
14,TRBV28,TRBJ2-1,NA,CASTSGGSYNEQFF
12,TRBV10-3,TRBJ2-7,NA,CAIRDGTYEQYF
16,TRBV5-1,TRBJ2-7,NA,CASSRGGGQGAREQYF
15,TRBV15,TRBJ2-7,NA,CATSRSRTGKNEQYF
16,TRBV14,TRBJ2-3,few,CASSPPGLAAPDTQYF
14,TRBV6-5,TRBJ1-5,NA,CASNGRGGPPPQHF
17,TRBV5-4,TRBJ1-2,NA,CASSFSFRLDRDYGYTF
13,TRBV7-9,TRBJ1-3,NA,CASSQRDPGTIYF
16,TRBV6-6,TRBJ2-1,NA,CASSYSIAGGPNEQFF
17,TRBV24-1,TRBJ1-1,NA,CATSDLRDRGLNTEAFF
12,TRBV18,TRBJ2-3,once,CASSPPAGAQYF
20,TRBV28,TRBJ2-7,NA,CASSLSQTGAGRGSWYEQYF
15,TRBV5-1,TRBJ2-7,NA,CASSRTSGSGLQQYF
13,TRBV28,TRBJ2-1,once,CASSLSRFNEQFF
13,TRBV2,TRBJ2-3,NA,CASIRESTDTQYF
14,TRBV19,TRBJ1-6,NA,CASRRGTGMSPLHF
15,TRBV7-9,TRBJ2-2,NA,CASSWQAPGTGELFF
18,TRBV19,TRBJ2-1,NA,CASSTGLAGGPSHNEQFF
15,TRBV9,TRBJ1-4,NA,CASSVEGWTNEKLFF
17,TRBV6-2/TRBV6-3,TRBJ1-6,NA,CASSYGQQGANNSPLHF
16,TRBV4-1,TRBJ2-7,NA,CASSAAGPEQVYEQYF
19,TRBV7-6,TRBJ2-1,NA,CASSRTSGRAIFPYNEQFF
18,TRBV10-3,TRBJ2-7,NA,CAISEPTATDSSPYEQYF
15,TRBV11-2,TRBJ2-1,NA,CASSSHRGRYNEQFF
16,TRBV4-1,TRBJ1-2,NA,CASSQGGRGTFYGYTF
14,TRBV7-8,TRBJ2-7,NA,CASSLIDRDYEQYF
14,TRBV19,TRBJ1-3,NA,CASNDHTGGNTIYF
13,TRBV5-1,TRBJ1-1,NA,CASSSRGGTEAFF
17,TRBV28,TRBJ2-1,NA,CASSLTRTARSYNEQFF
14,TRBV6-5,TRBJ2-5,NA,CASILGGGQETQYF
16,TRBV27,TRBJ1-5,NA,CASKSERRGSLQPQHF
13,TRBV11-2,TRBJ1-1,NA,CASSMTGDTEAFF
15,TRBV5-1,TRBJ2-3,NA,CASSPSGGSTDTQYF
16,TRBV15,TRBJ1-1,NA,CATSREPPGLGTEAFF
12,TRBV7-3,TRBJ2-3,NA,CASSLSGDTQYF
14,TRBV5-8,TRBJ2-1,NA,CASSYDYNLNEQFF
16,TRBV19,TRBJ1-3,NA,CASSDPRTGGRNTIYF
13,TRBV27,TRBJ1-5,few,CASSLRGNQPQHF
18,TRBV4-1,TRBJ1-3,few,CASSQDGTAFVSGNTIYF
16,TRBV7-8,TRBJ2-3,few,CASSFTSGGAGGAQYF
13,TRBV7-9,TRBJ2-5,NA,CASSHTGAETQYF
15,TRBV11-1,TRBJ2-1,NA,CASSLGGRVRDEQFF
13,TRBV10-2,TRBJ1-1,once,CATRGVSSAEAFF
14,TRBV2,TRBJ2-6,NA,CAFRSSSGANVLTF
16,TRBV3-1/TRBV3-2,TRBJ1-3,few,CASSRGLRGAGNTIYF